This TCR beta chain was sequenced for a study of blood T cells in healthy people across ages. This clonotype was recorded a few times. The use of a sample-barcoded 5' primer and a J-beta primer mix characterized a second PCR of about 6 to 11 cycles. TCRdb recomputed calls from the 5' RACE reads with MiXCR, one row per CDR3 protein. Among some 1.5 million distinct CDR3 sequences, 35% to 45% were seen once, and the ten largest hold about 4%. The V gene lost 5 bases and the J gene lost 10 bases, with 15 bases spanning the gap. Germline CDR1 is MNHEY and CDR2 is SVGAGI. The CDR3 covers 13 residues. The TCR originated in a woman aged 18-29 years in good health. The chain couples TRBV6-5 to TRBJ2-1; a possible D gene is TRBD1 (5 bases). Sequences were obtained from blood. CDR3 in DNA: TGTGCCAGCAGTGTAAACCCCCGACAGGAGCAGTTCTTC. This gives the protein CASSVNPRQEQFF.